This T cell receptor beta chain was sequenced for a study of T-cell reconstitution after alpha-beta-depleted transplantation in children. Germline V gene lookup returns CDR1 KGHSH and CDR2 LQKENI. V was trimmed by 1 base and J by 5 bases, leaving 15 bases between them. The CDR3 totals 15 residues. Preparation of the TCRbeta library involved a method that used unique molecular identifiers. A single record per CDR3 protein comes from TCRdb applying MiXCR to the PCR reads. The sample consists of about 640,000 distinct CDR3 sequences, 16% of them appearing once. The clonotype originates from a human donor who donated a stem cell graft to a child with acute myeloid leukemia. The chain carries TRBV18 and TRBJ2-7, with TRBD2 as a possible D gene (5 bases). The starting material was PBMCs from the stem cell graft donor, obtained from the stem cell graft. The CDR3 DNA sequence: TGTGCCAGCTCACCACTACCCAAGGGAGTGCACGAGCAGTACTTC. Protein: CASSPLPKGVHEQYF.